This T cell receptor beta chain emerged from a study of regulatory T cells in long-lasting Graves disease (dated by TCRdb to the early 2020s). With respect to the entire study: Newly diagnosed Graves' disease patients had taken antithyroid drugs for less than 3 months. Persistent Graves' disease patients were compared with newly diagnosed Graves' disease patients by peripheral blood TCR sequencing and RNA sequencing. The study was registered as a clinical trial and conducted in China. A total of roughly 35 samples underwent TCR sequencing: about 13 from persistent and roughly 20 from newly diagnosed Graves' disease patients.

Turning to this clonotype: Its antigen specificity is not known. No per-base quality is available; no much larger clone lies one base away.

Cut back by 5 bases and 2 bases, the V and J ends lie 6 bases apart. Via the germline V gene, CDR1 is SGHNT and CDR2 YENEEA. Measured from the cysteine to the phenylalanine, the CDR3 is 12 residues long. The DNA shown is the 36-base CDR3, in frame from base 1. Library preparation employed multiplex PCR. TCRdb lists the instrument as Illumina HiSeq 4000. iRepertoire HTBI primers and Arm-PCR amplification of CDR3 regions were used to construct TCR beta libraries. Before sequencing, the PCR products underwent gel purification. Per the original workflow: Across samples, about 64 TRBV and 15 or so TRBJ segments were identified and used for gene usage analysis of CDR3 amino acid clonotypes. Filtered high-quality paired reads were merged into contigs using COPE and FqMerger. Contigs were aligned with BLAST to IMGT TRBV, TRBD and TRBJ reference genes, and CDR3 was defined per IMGT. Clonotypes above 0.1% frequency were classified as highly expanded clones. Repertoire diversity was measured by Shannon entropy, and V-J evenness by the Gini coefficient. A clonotype found in more than one individual was treated as public. TCRdb reanalyzed the raw reads on its own, using fastp at Q25 for trimming and MiXCR for clone calling, and kept in-frame beta chains. Rows matching on CDR3 protein sequence are summarized as one entry with the most common DNA and genes. TCRdb, not the authors, supplied the V and J calls. This sample lists roughly 560,000 distinct CDR3 sequences; more than 10% were detected once. Together, the top ten hold about 8.9% of the sample.

Sample time point, as interpreted from the label and publication: newly diagnosed GD, antithyroid drugs for less than 3 months. For both TCR sequencing and RNA sequencing, RNA was extracted from PBMCs in TRIzol. The diagnosis of Graves' disease followed American Thyroid Association guidelines. Recruitment of patients was carried out at an endocrinology department in Xi'an, China. Each patient gave approximately 8.8 milliliters of peripheral blood, collected in an EDTA anticoagulant tube. Ficoll Paque Plus density gradient separation was used to isolate PBMCs, and no additional T cell sorting was done. An Agilent 2100 Bioanalyzer and agarose gel were used to check RNA quality, and a NanoDrop 2000 was used to measure RNA concentration. What the authors observed across the whole study: Persistent Graves' disease patients showed lower TCR Shannon entropy and fewer highly expanded clones than newly diagnosed patients, suggesting clonal expansion. The study examined only peripheral blood because the primary lesion, thyroid tissue, could not be accessed. Preferential use of TRBV28, TRBJ1-2 and TRBJ2-5 was observed in persistent disease, whereas TRBV20-1 and TRBJ2-1 were favored in newly diagnosed disease. Only the TCR beta chain was sequenced and analyzed. More public clonotypes were shared among persistent patients (about 2,800) than among newly diagnosed patients (roughly 1,000). The small sample size was acknowledged by the authors as a limitation that may reduce accuracy.

The data were also submitted as part of a second study, on T cells in Graves' hyperthyroidism and ophthalmopathy. That second report states: A patient counted as having stable Graves' hyperthyroidism if no progression to ophthalmopathy occurred over 18 months of follow-up. The hyperthyroidism patients were between 18 and 65 years old and newly diagnosed, with a disease duration of less than 2 months. Patients with uncontrolled infections, other autoimmune diseases, pregnancy or lactation were excluded. Clinical symptoms, serum thyroxine and TRAb, thyroid ultrasound, and orbital computed tomography formed the basis for the diagnoses. The first round of RT-PCR for the TCR CDR3 was performed with the HTBI primer set and the Qiagen OneStep RT-PCR kit. Blood samples also contained most of the expanded thyroid clonotypes (frequency above 0.001), which suggests that blood repertoires may reflect thyroid immune responses. A model built on a 13 V-J signature distinguished ophthalmopathy from stable hyperthyroidism, reaching around 87% sensitivity and 81.08% specificity in cross-validation and 80%/75% in testing. In validation, the model predicted progression to ophthalmopathy a median of roughly 6.1 months before onset, with over 60% sensitivity and 72.22% specificity. To identify distinguishing TCR V-J signatures, a discovery cohort of about a hundred patients was used, comprising under 45 with Graves' ophthalmopathy and approximately 57 with stable Graves' hyperthyroidism. Whether ophthalmopathy could be predicted prospectively was tested in an independent validation cohort made up of roughly 19 hyperthyroidism patients plus 17 patients who later progressed to ophthalmopathy. The 95 to 100 discovery patients were randomly divided into training and test sets at a 7:3 ratio. Thyroid tissue and blood T-cell repertoires from roughly 6 Graves' hyperthyroidism patients were also compared in the study. Following sampling, methimazole starting at 30 mg daily was given to hyperthyroidism patients, and high-dose intravenous methylprednisolone was given to ophthalmopathy patients. Libraries were constructed in a second round of multiplex PCR, after which size selection and purification were performed. The libraries were sequenced on an Illumina HiSeq2000 using paired-end 100 bp reads. Raw data were processed with SOAPnuke, discarding reads with adapters, uncalled bases, mean Phred below 15, or no exact constant-primer or identifier match. High-quality paired reads were merged using COPE v1.2.5, and each unique nucleotide sequence was defined as a clonotype. MiTCR v1.1 was used to align clonotypes to the IMGT TRBV, TRBD and TRBJ reference segments. Analysis was restricted to V-J combinations with a frequency above 0.0001, which covered roughly 99% of repertoires. The TCS score was defined as F50 (clonal expansion) divided by E x V (chaos), with BLOSUM62-based TCRdist calculated between CDR3 peptides within each V-J. Welch's t-statistics and random forest reduced 450 to 600 V-J features to about 13, which were used in a naive Bayes classifier (R e1071). No statistical method was used to set the sample size in advance, and investigators knew the group allocation. According to the paper, TCR Vbeta CDR3 sequencing was carried out on about 140 peripheral blood samples, which came from approximately 41 ophthalmopathy, around 74 hyperthyroidism and some 17 progressor patients.

Here the sequenced sample was peripheral blood mononuclear cells (PBMCs), taken at new diagnosis, from a patient treated with antithyroid drugs. The chain joins TRBV11-3 to TRBJ1-2, with an unclear D gene assignment. This TCR came from a young woman with Graves disease. Donor details come from another sample of the same person, matched by shared clones. The DNA is TGTGCCAGCAGCGTTCAGAACTATGGCTACACCTTC. This codes for CASSVQNYGYTF.